The source of this TCR beta chain is a study of identifying expanded T cells in peripheral blood. The method was immunoSEQ multiplex PCR; TCRdb's version includes in-frame clones alone and lacks a portion of them. This table has approximately 85,000 clones, more than 70% appearing once. Healthy donors had no documented immune events, such as infections, while sampled. Study observations and caveats: Variance in clone template counts between approximately 2-week samples significantly increased with total template count across all healthy donors. Over around two and four weeks, about 15 and 19 clones changed, versus roughly 1.1 between replicates.

Worth noting for this clone: Its specificity is not known.

Trimming cost V 7 bases and J 1 base, with 7 bases left between them. This CDR3 has 11 amino acids. CDR1 and CDR2 from the germline V gene are SQVTM and ANQGSEA. The specimen sequenced was blood. The source is a person aged 18-69 years in good health. This chain links TRBV29-1 with TRBJ1-1; unclear D gene. The CDR3, as DNA: TGCAGCGGGAAGGAGAACACTGAAGCTTTCTTT. It yields the protein CSGKENTEAFF.